Below, one T cell receptor beta chain is given with its context. This CDR3 has 15 amino acids. CDR1 is KGHSH and CDR2 is LQKENI in the germline V gene. Trimming cost V 6 bases and J 3 bases; bases outside gene matches: 6. These data are taken from a study of T-cell reconstitution after alpha-beta-depleted transplantation in children. This sample's TCRbeta library carried unique molecular identifier barcodes. TCRdb recomputed calls from the PCR reads with MiXCR, one row per CDR3 protein. Among 500,000 or so distinct CDR3 sequences listed, about 30% were seen once. This clonotype was obtained from a human donor who donated a stem cell graft to a child with aplastic anemia. The rearrangement uses TRBV18 and TRBJ2-1, with TRBD1 matching 9 bases. This specimen consisted of PBMCs from the stem cell graft donor, obtained from the stem cell graft. For the CDR3, the DNA is TGTGCCAGCTCCATCGGGACAGGGAGCTACAATGAGCAGTTCTTC. This gives the protein CASSIGTGSYNEQFF.